One sample yielded the 29 T cell receptor beta chains listed below, sequenced in a study of beta chain features in type 1 diabetes. The sequenced template was cDNA made from the entire isolated RNA. Clones were sequenced by immunoSEQ multiplex PCR, and TCRdb holds only the in-frame ones, with some missing. Of 390,000 or so clones listed, approximately 13% were seen once; the top ten hold about 0.04%. The specimen was naive CD4+ T cells from blood. These TCRs come from a man younger than 40 in good health.

The sample holds a few counts of this clone. V and J are TRBV25-1 and TRBJ2-5, with TRBD2 matching over 7 bases. Germline loops: CDR1 MGHDK, CDR2 SYGVNS. The CDR3 sequence is 13 residues long. V was clipped by 4 bases and J by 5 bases; unmatched bases: 4. The CDR3 here is CASSVAGGETQYF. The CDR3 DNA reads TGTGCCAGCAGTGTAGCGGGTGGTGAGACCCAGTACTTC. Full variable domain (outside the CDR3, taken from reference TRBV25-1 and TRBJ2-5): EADIYQTPRYLVIGTGKKITLECSQTMGHDKMYWYQQDPGMELHLIHYSYGVNSTEKGDLSSESTVSRIRTEHFPLTLESARPSHTSQYLCASSVAGGETQYFGPGTRLLVL.

This chain joins TRBV5-4 and TRBJ2-1; 10 bases are a match to TRBD2. The CDR3 has 17 amino acids. Germline loops: CDR1 SGHNT, CDR2 YYREEE (reference sequence). Losses at the gene ends were 4 bases for V and 2 bases for J; bases not matched to a gene: 9. In nucleotides, the CDR3 is TGTGCCAGCAGCCCCGTGGGTACTAGCGGGACCTACAATGAGCAGTTCTTC. Translated, it gives CASSPVGTSGTYNEQFF. Full variable domain (remainder filled in from reference TRBV5-4 and TRBJ2-1): ETGVTQSPTHLIKTRGQQVTLRCSSQSGHNTVSWYQQALGQGPQFIFQYYREEENGRGNFPPRFSGLQFPNYSSELNVNALELDDSALYLCASSPVGTSGTYNEQFFGPGTRLTVL.

The rearrangement joins TRBV4-2 to TRBJ2-1; TRBD2 agrees at 11 bases. Losses at the gene ends were 4 bases for V and 4 bases for J; bases not matched to a gene: 6. CDR1 is LGHNA and CDR2 is YNFKEQ in the germline V gene. The CDR3 has 16 amino acids. The CDR3 sequence: CASSRVGTSGYNEQFF. CDR3 DNA: TGTGCCAGCAGCCGAGTCGGGACTAGCGGATACAATGAGCAGTTCTTC.

This clone was detected only a few times. The same CDR3 arises from other DNA sequences in this sample as well. The chain links TRBV7-9 to TRBJ2-3; D is undetermined. V dropped 6 bases and J dropped 5 bases, with 6 bases sitting between them. Germline V CDR1 and CDR2: SEHNR, FQNEAQ (reference sequence). The CDR3 is 11 amino acids. The CDR3 loop is CASSRGDTQYF. CDR3 DNA: TGTGCCAGCAGTCGAGGAGATACGCAGTATTTT.

The chain couples TRBV7-2 to TRBJ2-6; TRBD1 might be the D (5 bases). Germline V gene data show CDR1 as SGHTA and CDR2 as FQGNSA. The V gene lost 5 bases and the J gene lost 4 bases, with 12 bases spanning the gap. The CDR3 has 15 amino acids. The CDR3 reads CASSPQESGANVLTF. For the CDR3, the DNA is TGTGCCAGCAGCCCACAGGAGTCCGGGGCCAACGTCCTGACTTTC.

This clone has more than one count but fewer than ten. This chain connects TRBV2 to TRBJ1-6, with D tentatively TRBD1 (5 bases). The CDR3 covers 15 residues. Trimming removed 4 bases at V and 10 bases at J, with 17 bases between. The germline gives CDR1 SNHLY, CDR2 FYNNEI. The CDR3 reads CASSGSARTQSPLHF. The DNA for the CDR3 is TGTGCCAGCAGTGGTTCGGCAAGGACACAATCACCCCTCCACTTT. The full variable domain, its missing parts supplied by reference TRBV2 and TRBJ1-6, is EPEVTQTPSHQVTQMGQEVILRCVPISNHLYFYWYRQILGQKVEFLVSFYNNEISEKSEIFDDQFSVERPDGSNFTLKIRSTKLEDSAMYFCASSGSARTQSPLHFGNGTRLTVT.

The rearrangement joins TRBV2 to TRBJ2-2; tentatively, D is TRBD1 (6 bases). Trimming removed 7 bases from V and 3 bases from J, with 9 bases in between. The CDR3 is 13 residues long. CDR1 is SNHLY, CDR2 FYNNEI, per germline. In nucleotides, the CDR3 is TGTGCCAGCACGGACAGACACACCGGGGAGCTGTTTTTT. Residues: CASTDRHTGELFF. The full variable domain, rest sourced from reference TRBV2 and TRBJ2-2, is EPEVTQTPSHQVTQMGQEVILRCVPISNHLYFYWYRQILGQKVEFLVSFYNNEISEKSEIFDDQFSVERPDGSNFTLKIRSTKLEDSAMYFCASTDRHTGELFFGEGSRLTVL.

This clone was found a few times. The V gene is TRBV10-3, the J gene TRBJ2-6; the D gene is possibly TRBD2 (6 bases). Germline CDR1 ENHRY, CDR2 SYGVKD. The CDR3 consists of 18 residues. The V end lost 6 bases, the J end lost 1 base, and 19 bases lay between the germline ends. The CDR3 sequence is CAIRPWRDAGSGANVLTF. The CDR3 DNA follows: TGTGCCATCAGGCCTTGGCGGGACGCTGGATCTGGGGCCAACGTCCTGACTTTC.

This clone was picked up a small number of times. The rearrangement joins TRBV25-1 to TRBJ1-4; a weak D match, TRBD1 (5 bases). The germline CDR1 and CDR2 sequences are MGHDK and SYGVNS. The length of the CDR3 is 14 residues. V gave up 5 bases and J gave up 7 bases, with 14 bases separating them. The CDR3 spells CASSPGGDGEKLFF. In nucleotides, the CDR3 is TGTGCCAGCAGTCCGGGTGGGGACGGTGAAAAACTGTTTTTT.

This clone was counted only a few times. The conserved phenylalanine or tryptophan is not found at the CDR3 terminus, so this likely reflects a read error. Because the CDR3's place on the DNA is in doubt, the DNA is left out and the CDR3 is given as listed by TCRdb. The rearrangement links TRBV29-1 to TRBJ1-1. The CDR3 spans 12 amino acids, including both terminal residues. Germline CDR1 and CDR2: SQVTM and ANQGSEA. The CDR3 here is CSVLGQGAGFAL.

The CDR3 sequence is CASRPLTGTYNSPLHF. The CDR3 region has the DNA TGTGCCAGCAGACCTCTGACGGGCACCTATAATTCACCCCTCCACTTT. The rearrangement links TRBV7-2 to TRBJ1-6; D ambiguous. This CDR3 is 16 amino acids long. Trimming left V 6 bases short and J 2 bases short, with 14 bases between. Germline V CDR1 and CDR2: SGHTA, FQGNSA. The full variable domain, its missing parts supplied by reference TRBV7-2 and TRBJ1-6, is GAGVSQSPSNKVTEKGKDVELRCDPISGHTALYWYRQSLGQGLEFLIYFQGNSAPDKSGLPSDRFSAERTGGSVSTLTIQRTQQEDSAVYLCASRPLTGTYNSPLHFGNGTRLTVT.

This chain uses TRBV7-2 with TRBJ2-7; a possible D gene is TRBD2 (6 bases). The CDR3 has 13 residues. The germline V gene has CDR1 SGHTA and CDR2 FQGNSA. V was shortened by 9 bases and J by 0 bases, with 12 bases between the two germline ends. The CDR3 reads CASLGGSSYEQYF. The DNA for the CDR3 is TGTGCCAGTTTGGGGGGTAGCTCCTACGAGCAGTACTTC. Full variable domain (rest looked up from reference TRBV7-2 and TRBJ2-7): GAGVSQSPSNKVTEKGKDVELRCDPISGHTALYWYRQSLGQGLEFLIYFQGNSAPDKSGLPSDRFSAERTGGSVSTLTIQRTQQEDSAVYLCASLGGSSYEQYFGPGTRLTVT.

V usage is TRBV7-2 and J usage is TRBJ2-3, with 9 nucleotides matching TRBD2. The ends lost 3 bases at V and 6 bases at J; junction bases unmatched: 7. The CDR3 loop spans 15 amino acids. The germline V gene has CDR1 SGHTA and CDR2 FQGNSA. CDR3 amino acids: CASSFRIAGADTQYF. The CDR3, as DNA: TGTGCCAGCAGCTTCCGGATAGCGGGAGCCGATACGCAGTATTTT. Looking up the rest from reference TRBV7-2 and TRBJ2-3 gives the full variable domain: GAGVSQSPSNKVTEKGKDVELRCDPISGHTALYWYRQSLGQGLEFLIYFQGNSAPDKSGLPSDRFSAERTGGSVSTLTIQRTQQEDSAVYLCASSFRIAGADTQYFGPGTRLTVL.

In this sample, this clone turned up a few times. The same CDR3 arises from other DNA sequences in this sample as well. V gene TRBV19 combines with J gene TRBJ1-2, with no clear D. Germline CDR1 LNHDA, CDR2 SQIVND (reference sequence). Trimming removed 2 bases from V and 4 bases from J, with 8 bases in between. CDR3 length: 13 amino acids. This chain's CDR3 is CASSISGSYGYTF. For the CDR3, the DNA is TGTGCCAGTAGTATAAGTGGGTCCTATGGCTACACCTTC. Looking up the rest from reference TRBV19 and TRBJ1-2 gives the full variable domain: DGGITQSPKYLFRKEGQNVTLSCEQNLNHDAMYWYRQDPGQGLRLIYYSQIVNDFQKGDIAEGYSVSREKKESFPLTVTSAQKNPTAFYLCASSISGSYGYTFGSGTRLTVV.

This clone has just a few counts. The V gene is TRBV29-1, the J gene TRBJ1-2; D is perhaps TRBD1 (6 bases). Germline CDR1 and CDR2: SQVTM and ANQGSEA. V was cut by 6 bases and J by 8 bases, with 16 bases left in between. The CDR3 has 12 residues. CDR3 in amino acids: CSVLKFRGGYTF. DNA of the CDR3: TGCAGCGTCCTAAAATTCAGGGGCGGCTACACCTTC.

This clone was seen only a few times. The genes are TRBV7-2 and TRBJ2-7; D is ambiguous. V was cut by 1 base and J by 2 bases, with 6 bases left in between. The CDR3 loop spans 13 amino acids. Germline CDR1 reads SGHTA; CDR2 reads FQGNSA. CDR3 bases: TGTGCCAGCAGCTTAGAAGGGACCTACGAGCAGTACTTC. Translating it yields CASSLEGTYEQYF.

This clone has only a few counts. The junction shows a germline mismatch at one end, possibly a read error. The V call is TRBV7-7, the J call TRBJ2-3; no clear D. The CDR3 runs to 14 residues. Looked up from germline, CDR1 is SSHAT and CDR2 is FNYEAQ (reference sequence). This chain's CDR3 is CASSLMGSTDTQYF. CDR3 sequence (DNA): TGTGCTAGCAGCTTAATGGGGAGCACAGATACGCAGTATTTT.

This clone has just a few counts. This chain links TRBV27 with TRBJ2-2; D gene uncertain. Per the germline V gene, CDR1 is MNHEY and CDR2 is SMNVEV (reference sequence). The CDR3 length is 11 residues. Deletions cut 3 bases from V and 6 bases from J, with 2 bases between. Here the CDR3 DNA reads TGTGCCAGCAGTTTCGCCGGGGAGCTGTTTTTT. This gives the protein CASSFAGELFF.

This clone was found a few times. V gene TRBV6-6 combines with J gene TRBJ2-7; D ambiguous. This CDR3 has 14 amino acids. Between the trimmed V and J ends, which lost 0 bases and 6 bases, there was a span of 12 bases. The germline CDR1 and CDR2 sequences are MNHNY and SVGAGI (reference sequence). DNA of the CDR3: TGTGCCAGCAGTTACTCAGAGGTCCGCACCGAGCAGTACGTC. The encoded protein is CASSYSEVRTEQYV.

This chain connects TRBV5-6 to TRBJ2-3; D tentatively fits TRBD1 or TRBD2 (5 bases each). CDR1 is SGHDT, CDR2 YYEEEE, per germline. The CDR3 length is 16 residues. Deletions cut 4 bases from V and 6 bases from J, with 21 bases between. The CDR3 loop reads CASSPPGTDGRDTQYF. The CDR3 bases are TGTGCCAGCAGCCCCCCGGGGACGGATGGGCGGGATACGCAGTATTTT.

The V gene is TRBV5-6, the J gene TRBJ2-5; perhaps TRBD2 as D (6 bases). Germline-derived CDR1 and CDR2 are SGHDT and YYEEEE. Between the trimmed V and J ends, which lost 5 bases and 0 bases, there was a span of 14 bases. The CDR3 consists of 15 residues. Here the CDR3 DNA reads TGTGCCAGCAGGGATTTAGGAGGGTACCAAGAGACCCAGTACTTC. Translated: CASRDLGGYQETQYF.

With regard to this clone: This specimen includes other DNA sequences encoding the same CDR3. The gene calls are TRBV29-1 and TRBJ1-1, with D hard to call. Trimming removed 4 bases at V and 0 bases at J, with 9 bases between. There are 13 residues in the CDR3. Germline V gene sequence: CDR1 SQVTM, CDR2 ANQGSEA. CDR3: CSVVRQLNTEAFF. The CDR3, as DNA: TGCAGCGTTGTCAGACAATTGAACACTGAAGCTTTCTTT.

The rearrangement joins TRBV4-1 to TRBJ2-7, with D possibly matching TRBD2 (6 bases). The CDR3 covers 16 residues. Germline values: CDR1 MGHRA, CDR2 YSYEKL. V lost 1 base and J 2 bases, leaving 15 bases between the germline ends. CDR3 coding DNA: TGCGCCAGCAGCCAAGTCCTCGGGGGAAACCCCTACGAGCAGTACTTC. Encoded protein: CASSQVLGGNPYEQYF.

This chain connects TRBV11-3 to TRBJ2-7; 9 bases fit TRBD1. CDR3 length: 15 residues. CDR1 SGHNT and CDR2 YENEEA come from the germline V gene. Losses at the gene ends were 4 bases for V and 0 bases for J; bases not matched to a gene: 4. CDR3 sequence (DNA): TGTGCCAGCAGCTCGGACAGGGGTAACTCCTACGAGCAGTACTTC. It translates to CASSSDRGNSYEQYF.

The chain has TRBV29-1 and TRBJ1-2, with D possibly being TRBD1 (6 bases). Germline V gene sequence: CDR1 SQVTM, CDR2 ANQGSEA. This CDR3 contains 15 residues. Trimming pared 5 bases from V and 5 bases from J, leaving 21 bases between. The CDR3 region is CSVTIADRTGYGYTF. CDR3 sequence (DNA): TGCAGCGTTACTATAGCGGACAGAACCGGGTATGGCTACACCTTC.

This clone was counted only a few times. CDR3 in DNA: TGTGCCAGACGACTAGCGGGACCTTACAATGAGCAGTTCTTC. This translates into CARRLAGPYNEQFF. The V gene is TRBV30, the J gene TRBJ2-1, with 11 bases fitting TRBD2. Unmatched junction bases numbered 7, after V lost 8 bases and J lost 4 bases. There are 14 residues in the CDR3. In germline, CDR1 is GTSNPN, CDR2 SVGIG (reference sequence).

This clone appeared a few times. The rearrangement uses TRBV6-1 and TRBJ1-2; no firm D call. The V and J ends lost 0 bases and 4 bases respectively, with 6 bases between them. The CDR3 contains 13 residues. The germline V gene encodes CDR1 MNHNS and CDR2 SASEGT. The DNA for the CDR3 is TGTGCCAGCAGTGAAGCGTGGATCTATGGCTACACCTTC. Residues: CASSEAWIYGYTF.

The rearrangement joins TRBV18 to TRBJ2-1; 7 bases are a match to TRBD1. The germline V gene has CDR1 KGHSH and CDR2 LQKENI. The CDR3 is 15 residues long. The V and J ends lost 2 bases and 6 bases, in that order; junction bases with no gene match: 7. The chain's CDR3 is CASSPSTGTANEQFF. CDR3 DNA sequence: TGTGCCAGCTCACCATCGACAGGGACCGCCAATGAGCAGTTCTTC.

The genes are TRBV4-1 and TRBJ2-5; unclear D gene. Trimming shortened V by 3 bases and J by 5 bases, and 10 bases separated the two germline ends. CDR1 is MGHRA, CDR2 YSYEKL, per germline. This CDR3 spans 13 amino acids. The CDR3 coding sequence is TGCGCCAGCAGCCAGCAGTCGACTGAGACCCAGTACTTC. This translates into CASSQQSTETQYF.